Below, one T cell receptor (beta chain) is given with its context. These data are taken from a study of T cell changes during pregnancy in multiple sclerosis. CDR1 is SGHAT and CDR2 is FQDESV in the germline V gene (reference sequence). V gave up 5 bases and J gave up 6 bases; unmatched junction bases: 5. The CDR3 runs to 13 residues. Some clones are missing from TCRdb's copy, which holds only in-frame ones; the method was immunoSEQ multiplex PCR. The repertoire holds about 80,000 clones, with about 91% as singletons. Sequenced material: peripheral blood, taken before pregnancy. The source of this sequence is a female donor with multiple sclerosis, enrolled in a pregnancy study. The gene calls are TRBV11-1 and TRBJ1-2; 8 bases are a match to TRBD1. CDR3 in DNA: TGTGCCAGCAGCCCTGGACAGGGAGATGGCTACACCTTC. This translates into CASSPGQGDGYTF.